The T cell receptor (beta chain) under discussion was sequenced for a study of technical replicates of blood from a handful of donors. V lost 4 bases, J lost 7 bases, and 4 bases stayed unmatched. Per the germline V gene, CDR1 is SGHNT and CDR2 is YYREEE (reference sequence). The CDR3 contains 14 residues. Clones were read by immunoSEQ multiplex PCR, and TCRdb kept only the in-frame ones, dropping some. This repertoire shows tens of thousands of clones, less than 95% found once; its top ten account for roughly 0.25%. The sequence derives from a human donor in good health. This chain connects TRBV5-4 to TRBJ2-2, with TRBD1 matching over 10 bases. What was sequenced was T cells isolated from PBMCs. CDR3 residues: CASSPDRGFGELFF. The CDR3 DNA sequence: TGTGCCAGCAGCCCGGACAGGGGGTTCGGGGAGCTGTTTTTT.